A single sample gave rise to the 4 T cell receptor beta chains below, sequenced in a study of shared T cell receptors in the human thymus. Generated by immunoSEQ multiplex PCR, the TCRdb table keeps only in-frame clones and is missing some. There are roughly 560,000 clones in the sample; approximately 78% occur only once, and roughly 0.013% lies in the top ten. The data also belong to a second study, concerning human thymus T cells.

The sequenced material came from thymocytes. The receptors here all came from a boy under two years old with a congenital heart defect.

The chain links TRBV5-1 to TRBJ1-1, with D perhaps matching TRBD1 (6 bases). Germline V gene sequence: CDR1 SGHRS, CDR2 YFSETQ. This CDR3 has 15 residues. With 3 bases removed from V and 1 base from J, the gap between germline ends came to 13 bases. The CDR3 coding sequence is TGCGCCAGCAGCTCTGGCAAGACAGGGAACACTGAAGCTTTCTTT. This encodes CASSSGKTGNTEAFF.

The J gene is TRBJ1-1, the V gene TRBV6-5; D not certain. V was clipped by 2 bases and J by 1 base, with 14 bases between them. The CDR3 totals 16 residues. CDR1 is MNHEY, CDR2 SVGAGI, per germline. Written as DNA, the CDR3 is TGTGCCAGCAGTTACAGTCGCGGGGTTGGGAACACTGAAGCTTTCTTT. It translates to CASSYSRGVGNTEAFF.

The J gene is TRBJ2-1, the V gene TRBV30; 15 bases line up with TRBD2. V gave up 7 bases and J gave up 14 bases; unmatched junction bases: 9. This CDR3 comprises 13 residues. CDR1 is GTSNPN and CDR2 is SVGIG in the germline V gene (reference sequence). CDR3 sequence reads: CASLRTSGRAEFF. In nucleotides, the CDR3 is TGTGCCTCCCTTAGGACTAGCGGGAGGGCGGAGTTCTTC.

This clone was seen a handful of times. The gene calls are TRBV6-1 and TRBJ1-1, with TRBD1 identical over 8 bases. Germline V lookup: CDR1 MNHNS, CDR2 SASEGT. The V and J ends lost 7 bases and 4 bases, in that order; junction bases with no gene match: 5. There are 13 residues in the CDR3. The CDR3 loop is CASNAGQGTEAFF. The CDR3, as DNA: TGTGCCAGCAACGCAGGACAGGGCACTGAAGCTTTCTTT.